This T cell receptor (beta chain) was recorded in a study of blood T cell repertoires in COVID-19. Turning to the study itself: The study drew acute and convalescent COVID-19 samples from the United States, Italy and Spain. T cells, B-cell-depleted T cells, or PBMCs provided the cDNA or gDNA that served as material.

The V and J ends lost 4 bases and 2 bases respectively, with 10 bases between them. Germline loops: CDR1 KGHDR, CDR2 SFDVKD. This CDR3 comprises 14 residues. As processed by the authors: Estimation of nucleated cell counts was performed using reference gene primer amplification. Method: immunoSEQ multiplex PCR; TCRdb's copy keeps in-frame clones and lacks some. Clone size and the V and J calls come from that table; the DNA yielded D and trimming. The profile shows about half a million clones, over 75% of them singletons. The TCR originated in a human donor in a cohort sampled during active COVID-19. Sequenced material: peripheral blood. This chain connects TRBV24-1 to TRBJ1-2, with a tentative D call TRBD1 (5 bases). The CDR3 sequence is CATSEPGLNYGYTF. The CDR3 DNA reads TGTGCCACCAGTGAGCCGGGACTCAACTATGGCTACACCTTC.